Shown below are 24 T cell receptor beta chains from a single sample sequenced in a study of blood T cell repertoires in COVID-19. Sequencing used immunoSEQ multiplex PCR; TCRdb keeps in-frame clones, though not all of them. The sample includes about 280,000 clones, around 91% of them seen just once. The sequenced sample was PBMCs or T cells enriched from blood (not recorded which). These receptors all stem from a woman under 30 with acute COVID-19.

This clone has a handful of counts. The chain joins TRBV19 to TRBJ1-1, with a possible D match to TRBD1 (6 bases). The CDR3 runs 14 residues. V was clipped by 5 bases and J by 1 base, with 11 bases between them. In germline, CDR1 is LNHDA, CDR2 SQIVND (reference sequence). The CDR3: CASSHTGWNTEAFF. In DNA form, the CDR3 reads TGTGCCAGTAGTCACACAGGGTGGAACACTGAAGCTTTCTTT.

The V gene is TRBV18, the J gene TRBJ2-1; D call uncertain. Deletions cut 0 bases from V and 5 bases from J, with 8 bases between. The CDR3 extends over 14 amino acids. Germline V gene sequence: CDR1 KGHSH, CDR2 LQKENI. DNA of the CDR3: TGTGCCAGCTCACCACCAAGCATTGACAATGAGCAGTTCTTC. This codes for CASSPPSIDNEQFF.

The rearrangement links TRBV5-8 to TRBJ2-4; TRBD1 matches 8 bases. In germline, CDR1 is SGHTS, CDR2 YDEGEE. CDR3 length: 16 residues. The ends lost 3 bases at V and 0 bases at J; junction bases unmatched: 5. The CDR3 loop is CASSSTGDLAKNIQYF. In DNA form, the CDR3 reads TGTGCCAGCAGCTCGACAGGGGACTTAGCCAAAAACATTCAGTACTTC. Using reference TRBV5-8 and TRBJ2-4 for the parts outside the CDR3, the full variable domain is EAGVTQSPTHLIKTRGQQATLRCSPISGHTSVYWYQQALGLGLQFLLWYDEGEERNRGNFPPRFSGRQFPNYSSELNVNALELEDSALYLCASSSTGDLAKNIQYFGAGTRLSVL.

The chain links TRBV21-1 to TRBJ1-2; the D call TRBD1 from the table was never checked on the DNA. TRBV21-1 counts as a pseudogene. The CDR3 extends over 13 amino acids. CDR3 region: CAIHDRGTYGYTF. CDR3 in DNA: TGTGCCATCCACGACAGGGGGACCTATGGCTACACCTTC.

This rearrangement joins TRBV5-4 to TRBJ1-4, with D perhaps matching TRBD1 (6 bases). V was cut by 2 bases and J by 8 bases, with 19 bases left in between. Looked up from germline, CDR1 is SGHNT and CDR2 is YYREEE (reference sequence). This CDR3 contains 16 residues. Here the CDR3 reads CASSFEQGEIREKLFF. The DNA for the CDR3 is TGTGCCAGCAGCTTCGAACAGGGTGAAATTCGGGAAAAACTGTTTTTT.

The rearrangement joins TRBV5-6 to TRBJ2-1; D is perhaps TRBD2 (7 bases). The CDR3 consists of 16 residues. The V gene's germline CDR1 is SGHDT and CDR2 YYEEEE. Trimming cost V 2 bases and J 2 bases, with 14 bases left between them. Here the CDR3 DNA reads TGTGCCAGCAGCTTCCAAGGGGGGGAGACCTACAATGAGCAGTTCTTC. Translating it yields CASSFQGGETYNEQFF. The complete variable domain, with remaining parts taken from reference TRBV5-6 and TRBJ2-1, reads DAGVTQSPTHLIKTRGQQVTLRCSPKSGHDTVSWYQQALGQGPQFIFQYYEEEERQRGNFPDRFSGHQFPNYSSELNVNALLLGDSALYLCASSFQGGETYNEQFFGPGTRLTVL.

V usage is TRBV5-5 and J usage is TRBJ1-5; D not certain. Looked up from germline, CDR1 is SGHKS and CDR2 is YYEKEE (reference sequence). The CDR3 consists of 16 residues. V lost 1 base and J 0 bases, leaving 11 bases between the germline ends. Written as DNA, the CDR3 is TGTGCCAGCAGCTTGTTCGTCCAGAATAGCAATCAGCCCCAGCATTTT. Its translation: CASSLFVQNSNQPQHF.

J is TRBJ2-1 and V is TRBV7-9, with D maybe TRBD1 (5 bases). Trimming left V 6 bases short and J 8 bases short, with 20 bases between. This CDR3 comprises 15 residues. Looked up from germline, CDR1 is SEHNR and CDR2 is FQNEAQ (reference sequence). The chain's CDR3 is CASSRKNYVQDEQFF. As DNA, the CDR3 is TGTGCCAGCAGTCGAAAGAACTATGTACAGGATGAGCAGTTCTTC.

The J gene is TRBJ2-7, the V gene TRBV19; 7 bases align to TRBD2. Germline CDR1 LNHDA, CDR2 SQIVND (reference sequence). CDR3 length: 15 amino acids. Trimming removed 4 bases from V and 5 bases from J; junction bases left unmatched: 11. The CDR3, as DNA: TGTGCCAGTAGTACCAGGACTAGGGCATTTGACGAGCAGTACTTC. Protein sequence: CASSTRTRAFDEQYF. Full variable domain (outside the CDR3, taken from reference TRBV19 and TRBJ2-7): DGGITQSPKYLFRKEGQNVTLSCEQNLNHDAMYWYRQDPGQGLRLIYYSQIVNDFQKGDIAEGYSVSREKKESFPLTVTSAQKNPTAFYLCASSTRTRAFDEQYFGPGTRLTVT.

Comment on this clone: The junction departs from germline at one end; a sequencing error may be responsible. The V gene is TRBV18, the J gene TRBJ2-5; 7 positions agree with TRBD2. The germline gives CDR1 KGHSH, CDR2 LQKENI. The CDR3 consists of 12 residues. The CDR3 spells CSSGGTQETQYF. The CDR3 nucleotides are TGCTCTAGCGGAGGGACTCAAGAGACCCAGTACTTC. Complete variable domain (other parts from reference TRBV18 and TRBJ2-5): NAGVMQNPRHLVRRRGQEARLRCSPMKGHSHVYWYRQLPEEGLKFMVYLQKENIIDESGMPKERFSAEFPKEGPSILRIQQVVRGDSAAYFCSSGGTQETQYFGPGTRLLVL.

The chain is built from TRBV19 and TRBJ2-1, with 12 bases fitting TRBD2. From germline, CDR1 is LNHDA and CDR2 SQIVND (reference sequence). Losses at the gene ends were 3 bases for V and 6 bases for J; bases not matched to a gene: 12. CDR3 length equals 18 residues. Here the CDR3 DNA reads TGTGCCAGTAGTATTCTAGCGGGAGGGCCGATTACTGCCAATGAGCAGTTCTTC. Protein product: CASSILAGGPITANEQFF. Combining the CDR3 with reference TRBV19 and TRBJ2-1 gives the whole variable domain DGGITQSPKYLFRKEGQNVTLSCEQNLNHDAMYWYRQDPGQGLRLIYYSQIVNDFQKGDIAEGYSVSREKKESFPLTVTSAQKNPTAFYLCASSILAGGPITANEQFFGPGTRLTVL.

The chain recombines TRBV5-1 with TRBJ2-6, with D tentatively TRBD1 (6 bases). Trimming cost V 0 bases and J 2 bases, with 9 bases left between them. The germline V gene encodes CDR1 SGHRS and CDR2 YFSETQ. The CDR3 contains 16 residues. This chain's CDR3 is CASSLVAGAGANVLTF. In DNA, the CDR3 is TGCGCCAGCAGCTTGGTGGCAGGGGCTGGGGCCAACGTCCTGACTTTC.

This clone was found a few times. This chain links TRBV18 with TRBJ1-5, with D maybe TRBD1 (5 bases). With 6 bases removed from V and 3 bases from J, the gap between germline ends came to 12 bases. CDR1 is KGHSH and CDR2 is LQKENI in the germline V gene. The CDR3 is 14 residues long. As DNA, the CDR3 is TGTGCCAGCTCCGAGGGACTGGACAATCAGCCCCAGCATTTT. Its translation is CASSEGLDNQPQHF.

This rearrangement joins TRBV10-2 to TRBJ2-7, with D maybe TRBD2 (5 bases). The CDR3 contains 12 residues. V dropped 7 bases and J dropped 3 bases, with 10 bases sitting between them. CDR1 and CDR2 (germline): WSHSY, SAAADI. The CDR3 protein is CASTDSDYEQYF. The CDR3 nucleotides are TGCGCCAGCACGGATAGCGACTACGAGCAGTACTTC.

The V call is TRBV7-6, the J call TRBJ1-1, with D unclear. The CDR3 loop spans 14 amino acids. Germline V gene data show CDR1 as SGHVS and CDR2 as FNYEAQ. Trimming removed 4 bases at V and 0 bases at J, with 9 bases between. CDR3 DNA: TGTGCCAGCAGCTCCGGTCTAATGAACACTGAAGCTTTCTTT. Amino acid sequence: CASSSGLMNTEAFF.

Worth noting for this clone: Other DNA sequences within the sample encode an identical CDR3. The chain uses TRBV5-1 and TRBJ2-2; TRBD2 matches 11 bases. Per germline, CDR1 SGHRS and CDR2 YFSETQ. CDR3 size: 17 residues. Trimming took 3 bases from V and 0 from J; bases not matched to a gene: 4. The CDR3 bases are TGCGCCAGCAGCTGGACTAGCGGGTCTCCGAACACCGGGGAGCTGTTTTTT. Amino acids: CASSWTSGSPNTGELFF.

The V call is TRBV11-2, the J call TRBJ2-7; 7 bases agree with TRBD1. V gave up 2 bases and J gave up 3 bases; unmatched junction bases: 7. Germline V lookup: CDR1 SGHAT, CDR2 FQNNGV. The CDR3 covers 15 residues. CDR3 sequence: CASSLLGGERYEQYF. The DNA of the CDR3 is TGTGCCAGCAGCTTACTAGGGGGCGAACGCTACGAGCAGTACTTC.

The V gene is TRBV12-1, the J gene TRBJ1-6; the D segment call TRBD1 is taken from the table without a DNA check. TRBV12-1 is a listed pseudogene. This CDR3 spans 15 amino acids. The CDR3 coding sequence is TGTGCCAGCAGCTCAGGGACAGCCATAAATTCACCCCTCCACTTT. It translates to CASSSGTAINSPLHF.

The rearrangement joins TRBV5-4 to TRBJ2-3, with D unclear. Germline lookup yields CDR1 SGHNT and CDR2 YYREEE (reference sequence). The V end was cut by 1 base, the J end by 7 bases, with 7 bases between. The CDR3 sequence is 12 residues long. Written as DNA, the CDR3 is TGTGCCAGCAGCTTGTGGCGGAATACGCAGTATTTT. This translates into CASSLWRNTQYF.

The chain joins TRBV10-2 to TRBJ2-7; 9 nucleotides align to TRBD1. Per germline, CDR1 WSHSY and CDR2 SAAADI. The CDR3 has 15 amino acids. J gave up 5 bases and V 3 bases, and 8 bases lay outside the gene matches. In DNA, the CDR3 is TGCGCCAGCAGTGAAAGGACAGGGGTGAGGAACGAGCAGTACTTC. Its protein product is CASSERTGVRNEQYF.

The CDR3 protein is CASSQEGTKVAKNIQYF. The CDR3, as DNA: TGTGCCAGCAGCCAAGAGGGGACAAAAGTAGCCAAAAACATTCAGTACTTC. The J gene is TRBJ2-4, the V gene TRBV14, with D perhaps TRBD1 (6 bases). Germline-derived CDR1 and CDR2 are SGHDN and FVKESK. The CDR3 sequence is 17 residues long. Deletions cut 0 bases from V and 0 bases from J, with 12 bases between.

The V gene is TRBV10-1, the J gene TRBJ2-1; TRBD2 matches 12 bases. CDR1 is WNHNN, CDR2 SYGVQD, per germline (reference sequence). After removal of 5 bases from V and 2 bases from J, the junction contained 1 base not matched to a gene. The length of the CDR3 is 15 residues. CDR3 protein: CASSSSGRAYNEQFF. The DNA for the CDR3 is TGCGCCAGCAGTTCTAGCGGGAGGGCCTACAATGAGCAGTTCTTC.

The chain has TRBV7-9 and TRBJ2-5, with a weak D call TRBD2 (6 bases). V lost 4 bases and J 3 bases, leaving 15 bases between the germline ends. Looked up from germline, CDR1 is SEHNR and CDR2 is FQNEAQ (reference sequence). CDR3 length: 15 residues. The CDR3 coding sequence is TGTGCCAGCAGCTCCCCGGCGGGGCTGAAAGAGACCCAGTACTTC. Amino acid sequence: CASSSPAGLKETQYF. The full variable domain, with the rest looked up from reference TRBV7-9 and TRBJ2-5, is DTGVSQNPRHKITKRGQNVTFRCDPISEHNRLYWYRQTLGQGPEFLTYFQNEAQLEKSRLLSDRFSAERPKGSFSTLEIQRTEQGDSAMYLCASSSPAGLKETQYFGPGTRLLVL.

The chain is built from TRBV28 and TRBJ1-1; D uncertain. V was clipped by 6 bases and J by 5 bases, with 10 bases between them. CDR1 and CDR2 from the germline V gene are MDHEN and SYDVKM. This CDR3 comprises 12 residues. The DNA of the CDR3 is TGTGCCAGCAGCACATACCGTACTGAAGCTTTCTTT. Protein sequence: CASSTYRTEAFF. The complete variable domain, with remaining parts taken from reference TRBV28 and TRBJ1-1, reads DVKVTQSSRYLVKRTGEKVFLECVQDMDHENMFWYRQDPGLGLRLIYFSYDVKMKEKGDIPEGYSVSREKKERFSLILESASTNQTSMYLCASSTYRTEAFFGQGTRLTVV.